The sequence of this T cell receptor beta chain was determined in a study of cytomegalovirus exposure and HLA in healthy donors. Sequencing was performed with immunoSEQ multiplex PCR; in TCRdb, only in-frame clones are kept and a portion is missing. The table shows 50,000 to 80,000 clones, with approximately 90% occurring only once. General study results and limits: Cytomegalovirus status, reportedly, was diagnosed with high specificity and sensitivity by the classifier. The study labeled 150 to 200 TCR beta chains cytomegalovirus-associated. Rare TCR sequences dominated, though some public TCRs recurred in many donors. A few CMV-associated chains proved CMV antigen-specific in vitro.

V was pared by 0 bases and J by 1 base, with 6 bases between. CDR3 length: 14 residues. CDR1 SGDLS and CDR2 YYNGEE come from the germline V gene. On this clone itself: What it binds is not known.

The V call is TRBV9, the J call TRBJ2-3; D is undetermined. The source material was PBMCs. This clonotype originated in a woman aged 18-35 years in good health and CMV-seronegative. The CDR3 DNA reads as TGTGCCAGCAGCGTAGGACTCCGCACAGATACGCAGTATTTT. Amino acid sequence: CASSVGLRTDTQYF. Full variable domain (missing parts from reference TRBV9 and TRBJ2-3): DSGVTQTPKHLITATGQRVTLRCSPRSGDLSVYWYQQSLDQGLQFLIQYYNGEERAKGNILERFSAQQFPDLHSELNLSSLELGDSALYFCASSVGLRTDTQYFGPGTRLTVL.